This TCR beta chain was found in a study of cytomegalovirus exposure and HLA in healthy donors. The ends lost 4 bases at V and 4 bases at J; junction bases unmatched: 8. Germline CDR1 SGHTA, CDR2 FQGNSA. The CDR3 runs to 15 residues. Both 60 Vbeta primers and 13 Jbeta primers went into the PCR. Assay used: immunoSEQ multiplex PCR; TCRdb lists only in-frame clones, some missing. Altogether roughly 120,000 clones are present, roughly 76% being singletons, with the ten largest covering approximately 13%. This TCR was recovered from an older woman in good health and CMV-seropositive. Sequencing input: PBMCs. The chain recombines TRBV7-2 with TRBJ2-7; 9 bases map to TRBD1. The chain's CDR3 is CASSSKTGQGYEQYF. CDR3 nucleotide sequence: TGTGCCAGCAGCTCTAAAACGGGACAGGGATACGAGCAGTACTTC.